The entry below describes one T cell receptor beta chain. The data derive from a study of T cell responses to AZD1222 COVID-19 vaccine. TCRdb's table, derived via immunoSEQ multiplex PCR, lists solely in-frame clones and lacks some. The sample shows about 72,000 clones, 80% to 90% of them seen only once. Source: peripheral blood, taken 28 days after the second AZD1222 dose. The sequence was obtained from an adult who received the AZD1222 COVID-19 vaccine.

CDR3 amino acids: CASSLDERADTQYF. The CDR3 nucleotides read TGTGCCAGCAGCCTCGATGAGAGGGCAGATACGCAGTATTTT. The J gene is TRBJ2-3, the V gene TRBV5-4; D may be TRBD2 (5 bases). The CDR3 is made up of 14 amino acids. Germline V gives CDR1 SGHNT, CDR2 YYREEE (reference sequence). The ends were cut back, 4 bases at V and 4 bases at J, with 13 bases in the middle.